This TCR beta chain was documented in a study of technical replicates of blood from a few donors. Produced via immunoSEQ multiplex PCR; TCRdb's table is partial and in-frame only. This sample has approximately 88,000 clones, with roughly 93% found just once. The junction had 3 bases not matched to a gene; V was cut back by 7 bases and J by 3 bases. Germline CDR1 is MDHEN and CDR2 is SYDVKM. The CDR3 is 13 residues long. This clone has only one observation. The chain carries TRBV28 and TRBJ1-1, with TRBD1 matching over 9 bases. The sequence was obtained from a human donor in good health. Material: T cells isolated from PBMCs. Here the CDR3 reads CASNRGRDTEAFF. As DNA, the CDR3 is TGTGCCAGCAACAGGGGGCGGGACACTGAAGCTTTCTTT.